This T cell receptor (beta chain) emerged from a study of graft-versus-host responses after intestinal transplantation. Of note for this clone: The antigen remains unidentified.

Here immunoSEQ multiplex PCR was the method, and the copy in TCRdb shows in-frame clones only, minus some. This table holds 96,000 or so clones, 80% to 95% found once. V was cut by 9 bases and J by 6 bases, with 13 bases left in between. This CDR3 has 12 amino acids. Germline lookup yields CDR1 MNHEY and CDR2 SVGAGI. This TCR derives from a human donor who received an intestinal transplant. The V gene is TRBV6-5, the J gene TRBJ2-3; D remains unclear. The sequencing used unstimulated CD4+ T cells sorted from spleen or lymph node cells, collected before intestinal transplant. The CDR3: CASADRVDTQYF. The CDR3 bases are TGTGCCAGTGCGGATCGGGTCGATACGCAGTATTTT.